This entry lists 2 T cell receptor beta chains sequenced from one sample in a study of CD8 T cells in ankylosing spondylitis. TCRdb re-derived calls from the 5' RACE reads in MiXCR, one entry per CDR3 protein. Altogether hundreds of thousands of distinct CDR3 sequences are present, less than 9.5% being singletons, with the ten largest covering approximately 4.8%. Sequencing was done on a sample of blood, either unsorted or a sorted T cell fraction (not recorded which). The receptors here all came from a female donor with ankylosing spondylitis or in good health (not recorded which).

This clonotype was observed many times. The CDR3 sequence: CSAVPGQRKEKLFF. CDR3 in DNA: TGCAGTGCTGTACCGGGACAGAGGAAGGAAAAACTGTTTTTT. The chain couples TRBV20-1 to TRBJ1-4; 7 nucleotides match TRBD1. The V segment lost 5 bases and the J segment 8 bases; nucleotides outside the gene matches: 11. This CDR3 spans 14 amino acids. From germline, CDR1 is DFQATT and CDR2 SNEGSKA (reference sequence).

This clonotype came up many times. This chain links TRBV20-1 with TRBJ2-1, with 7 bases aligning to TRBD2. J gave up 3 bases and V 6 bases, and 11 bases lay outside the gene matches. The CDR3 extends over 15 amino acids. Germline CDR1 and CDR2: DFQATT and SNEGSKA (reference sequence). As DNA, the CDR3 is TGCAGTGCGAGCCTGGGCGCGGGAGACTACAATGAGCAGTTCTTC. It yields the protein CSASLGAGDYNEQFF.